Listed below are T cell receptor beta chains from one sample, sequenced in a study of T cell repertoires in cytomegalovirus infection. Their antigen targets remain unknown. Via MiXCR, TCRdb re-called the reads, giving one row per CDR3 protein. The sample has approximately 990,000 distinct CDR3 sequences; 31% are singletons. The specimen comprised cultured CD8+ T cells from PBMCs, sampled from culture after CMV antigen stimulation. Receptors originate from a human donor in good health (CMV status not recorded). Some clones in this sample may be carry-over from other donors' samples. Each CDR3 is given with its conserved first and last residue. A D gene is named only where the DNA matches it firmly. A row's size may be missing; if present it is once, few, many or a size class.

J: TRBJ1-4; length: 12; size: few; V: TRBV6-1; D: -; DNA: TGTGCCAGCAGTTCTCTTGGGGCTGAACTGTTTTTT; CDR3: CASSSLGAELFF
J: TRBJ2-3; length: 15; size: few; V: TRBV6-6; D: TRBD2; DNA: TGTGCCAGCAGTTGGAGCGGGGGATTCACAGATACGCAGTATTTT; CDR3: CASSWSGGFTDTQYF
J: TRBJ2-2; length: 19; size: few; V: TRBV4-3; D: TRBD1; DNA: TGCGCCAGCAGCCAAGATAGGACAGGGGGCATCTCGAACACCGGGGAGCTGTTTTTT; CDR3: CASSQDRTGGISNTGELFF
J: TRBJ1-4; length: 14; size: once; V: TRBV20-1; D: -; DNA: TGCAGTGCTAGGAATCTTGGAGCTAATGAAAAACTGTTTTTT; CDR3: CSARNLGANEKLFF
J: TRBJ2-7; length: 11; size: many; V: TRBV2; D: TRBD1; DNA: TGTGCCACGGGACAGTCCTACGAGCAGTACTTC; CDR3: CATGQSYEQYF
J: TRBJ1-2; length: 14; size: many; V: TRBV7-2; D: -; DNA: TGTGCCAGCAGCTTAGGAGGGGATTACTATGGCTACACCTTC; CDR3: CASSLGGDYYGYTF
J: TRBJ1-2; length: 16; size: many; V: TRBV7-8; D: TRBD1; DNA: TGTGCCAGCAGCTTGGGGAAACTGACAGGGTTCTATGGCTACACCTTC; CDR3: CASSLGKLTGFYGYTF
J: TRBJ1-5; length: 17; size: -; V: TRBV7-9; D: -; DNA: TGTGCCAGCAGCTTAGCGGACAGACCATATAGCAATCAGCCCCAGCATTTT; CDR3: CASSLADRPYSNQPQHF
J: TRBJ1-1; length: 13; size: -; V: TRBV6-5; D: -; DNA: TGTGCCAGCTCCAAGTCAGCGAACACTGAAGCTTTCTTT; CDR3: CASSKSANTEAFF
J: TRBJ2-2; length: 14; size: few; V: TRBV4-1; D: -; DNA: TGCGCCAGCAGCCAAGCGGTAGGGGCCGGGGAGCTGTTTTTT; CDR3: CASSQAVGAGELFF
J: TRBJ2-3; length: 14; size: few; V: TRBV12-3/TRBV12-4; D: -; DNA: TGTGCCAGCAGATACACGGGGGGCGGGGATACGCAGTATTTT; CDR3: CASRYTGGGDTQYF
J: TRBJ2-1; length: 13; size: -; V: TRBV20-1; D: -; DNA: TGCAGTTCCGTAGGTGCGCCGACCGGTGAGCAGTTCTTC; CDR3: CSSVGAPTGEQFF
J: TRBJ2-5; length: 17; size: -; V: TRBV7-6; D: -; DNA: TGTGCCAGCAGCTTAAGGTTCGGCGGGGACATGAAAGAGACCCAGTACTTC; CDR3: CASSLRFGGDMKETQYF
J: TRBJ2-5; length: 11; size: few; V: TRBV2; D: -; DNA: TGTGCCAGCATTGGACGGGAGACCCAGTACTTC; CDR3: CASIGRETQYF
J: TRBJ2-7; length: 16; size: -; V: TRBV27; D: -; DNA: TGTGCCAGCACCCACTCGACAGGAACGCTACTCTACGAGCAGTACTTC; CDR3: CASTHSTGTLLYEQYF
J: TRBJ2-5; length: 15; size: few; V: TRBV7-4; D: TRBD1; DNA: TGTGCCAGCATCGTAACACAGACAGGGCCCGAGACCCAGTACTTC; CDR3: CASIVTQTGPETQYF
J: TRBJ2-5; length: 15; size: few; V: TRBV15; D: -; DNA: TGTGCCACCAGCAGAGATGGAGCCAGACAAGAGACCCAGTACTTC; CDR3: CATSRDGARQETQYF
J: TRBJ1-2; length: 15; size: -; V: TRBV28; D: -; DNA: TGTGCCAGCAGTTTTTTTCAGGGAGTGAACTATGGCTACACCTTC; CDR3: CASSFFQGVNYGYTF
J: TRBJ2-3; length: 15; size: -; V: TRBV19; D: TRBD2; DNA: TGTGCCAGTAGTGCTAGCGGGGGGCCCGGAGATACGCAGTATTTT; CDR3: CASSASGGPGDTQYF
J: TRBJ2-3; length: 16; size: -; V: TRBV9; D: TRBD2; DNA: TGTGCCAGCAGCGTAGATGGCGGGGGGGCCACAGATACGCAGTATTTT; CDR3: CASSVDGGGATDTQYF
J: TRBJ1-2; length: 16; size: -; V: TRBV4-3; D: -; DNA: TGCGCCAGCAGCCAAGGCATAGCCTTCTCCCTCTATGGCTACACCTTC; CDR3: CASSQGIAFSLYGYTF
J: TRBJ1-6; length: 13; size: -; V: TRBV2; D: -; DNA: TGTGCCTGCCGGGATCCAAGGAATTCACCCCTCCACTTT; CDR3: CACRDPRNSPLHF
J: TRBJ1-6; length: 14; size: few; V: TRBV3-1; D: -; DNA: TGTGCCAGCAGCCGAGGCAGGGTGGAATCACCCCTCCACTTT; CDR3: CASSRGRVESPLHF
J: TRBJ1-1; length: 15; size: -; V: TRBV4-1; D: TRBD1; DNA: TGCGCCAGCAGCCCAGGGGGACAGGACAACACTGAAGCTTTCTTT; CDR3: CASSPGGQDNTEAFF
J: TRBJ1-2; length: 12; size: few; V: TRBV11-2; D: -; DNA: TGTGCCAGCAGCTTAGCGACGTGGGGCTACACCTTC; CDR3: CASSLATWGYTF
J: TRBJ2-7; length: 15; size: -; V: TRBV5-5; D: TRBD1; DNA: TGTGCCAGCAGCTTAATGACAGGGGGGATCTACGAGCAGTACTTC; CDR3: CASSLMTGGIYEQYF
J: TRBJ2-1; length: 16; size: -; V: TRBV12-5; D: -; DNA: TGTGCTAGTGGTTTGGCCGAGGGGGTCTCCTACAATGAGCAGTTCTTC; CDR3: CASGLAEGVSYNEQFF
J: TRBJ2-2; length: 13; size: many; V: TRBV19; D: -; DNA: TGTGCCAGTGGAGGCAGGGATGATGGGGAGCTGTTTTTT; CDR3: CASGGRDDGELFF
J: TRBJ2-3; length: 14; size: many; V: TRBV7-6; D: TRBD1; DNA: TGTGCCAGCAGCTACGGGACAGGGTCAGATACGCAGTATTTT; CDR3: CASSYGTGSDTQYF
J: TRBJ2-1; length: 16; size: -; V: TRBV29-1; D: TRBD1; DNA: TGCAGCGTTCAAAGGACAGGGCCCACTCCTTACAATGAGCAGTTCTTC; CDR3: CSVQRTGPTPYNEQFF
J: TRBJ2-2; length: 13; size: -; V: TRBV7-9; D: -; DNA: TGTGCCAGCAGCCCGACCATCACCGGGGAGCTGTTTTTT; CDR3: CASSPTITGELFF
J: TRBJ1-1; length: 13; size: -; V: TRBV18; D: -; DNA: TGTGCCAGCTCTCCCGGGACTTATTCCGACGCTTTCTTT; CDR3: CASSPGTYSDAFF
J: TRBJ1-6; length: 14; size: -; V: TRBV27; D: -; DNA: TGTGCCAGCAGTTTATCGCCCTATAATTCACCCCTCCACTTT; CDR3: CASSLSPYNSPLHF
J: TRBJ2-2; length: 18; size: -; V: TRBV3-1; D: TRBD2; DNA: TGTGCCAGCAGCCAAGGCGTCGAAAGCGGGGTTAACACCGGGGAGCTGTTTTTT; CDR3: CASSQGVESGVNTGELFF
J: TRBJ1-2; length: 16; size: -; V: TRBV7-2; D: TRBD1; DNA: TGTGCCAGCAGCTTACCCGGGACAGAACCTAACTATGGCTACACCTTC; CDR3: CASSLPGTEPNYGYTF
J: TRBJ1-1; length: 13; size: few; V: TRBV19; D: -; DNA: TGTGCCAGTAGTATAGCAGAGAACACTGAAGCTTTCTTT; CDR3: CASSIAENTEAFF
J: TRBJ1-1; length: 13; size: few; V: TRBV5-6; D: -; DNA: TGTGCCAGCAGCACAGACTTGTACACTGAAGCTTTCTTT; CDR3: CASSTDLYTEAFF
J: TRBJ1-1; length: 14; size: once; V: TRBV9; D: -; DNA: TGTGCCAGCAGCGTAGCTTCGGGTGCGGAGGGAGCTTTCTTT; CDR3: CASSVASGAEGAFF
J: TRBJ2-3; length: 15; size: many; V: TRBV7-6; D: -; DNA: TGTGCCAGCACCCGGGTAGCGGTTAGCACAGATACGCAGTATTTT; CDR3: CASTRVAVSTDTQYF
J: TRBJ2-1; length: 18; size: many; V: TRBV7-2; D: TRBD1; DNA: TGTGCCAGCAGCAAGACAGGGGGCTTTCGTTCTACCTACAATGAGCAGTTCTTC; CDR3: CASSKTGGFRSTYNEQFF
J: TRBJ1-1; length: 16; size: -; V: TRBV11-2; D: -; DNA: TGTGCCGGCAGCCGCTGGGTGCCAGGGTTGAACACTGAAGCTTTCTTT; CDR3: CAGSRWVPGLNTEAFF
J: TRBJ2-2; length: 17; size: -; V: TRBV4-1; D: -; DNA: TGCGCCAGCAGCCCAATTTCGTCGGGGGCCCGAACCGGGGAGCTGTTTTTT; CDR3: CASSPISSGARTGELFF
J: TRBJ1-1; length: 18; size: many; V: TRBV7-3; D: -; DNA: TGTGCCAGCAGCTACACTCGTTTGGGGGGGGGCTTGAACACTGAAGCTTTCTTT; CDR3: CASSYTRLGGGLNTEAFF
J: TRBJ2-3; length: 14; size: once; V: TRBV7-6; D: -; DNA: TGTGCCAGCAGCACCCTCGGGGGCACAGATACGCAGTATTTT; CDR3: CASSTLGGTDTQYF
J: TRBJ1-2; length: 13; size: -; V: TRBV12-5; D: TRBD1; DNA: TGTGCTAGTGGTCCAGGGGGCGTTCGGGGCTACACCTTC; CDR3: CASGPGGVRGYTF
J: TRBJ1-5; length: 14; size: -; V: TRBV27; D: -; DNA: TGTGCCAGCAGCCGGGGACCAAGCAATCAGCCCCAGCATTTT; CDR3: CASSRGPSNQPQHF
J: TRBJ1-2; length: 15; size: -; V: TRBV27; D: -; DNA: TGTGCCAGCAGTACCATTAGGGATCTCAACTATGGCTACACCTTC; CDR3: CASSTIRDLNYGYTF
J: TRBJ1-2; length: 15; size: once; V: TRBV19; D: -; DNA: TGTGCCAGTAGTATAGACGCGGGGGCCGGCTATGGCTACACCTTC; CDR3: CASSIDAGAGYGYTF
J: TRBJ2-1; length: 19; size: -; V: TRBV7-6; D: TRBD2; DNA: TGTGCCAGCAGCTACCTATTGGGTAGCGGGGGGACCTCCTACAATGAGCAGTTCTTC; CDR3: CASSYLLGSGGTSYNEQFF
J: TRBJ2-1; length: 13; size: many; V: TRBV7-9; D: TRBD2; DNA: TGTGCCAGCAGGCATACTAGCGGGGGGGAGCAGTTCTTC; CDR3: CASRHTSGGEQFF
J: TRBJ1-1; length: 16; size: -; V: TRBV11-3; D: -; DNA: TGTGCCAGCAGCTTAGATGGCGCGGGGGCGAACACTGAAGCTTTCTTT; CDR3: CASSLDGAGANTEAFF
J: TRBJ1-2; length: 16; size: -; V: TRBV6-5; D: TRBD1; DNA: TGTGCCAGCAGTTACTTCGGACAGGGGGCGCAGGGAGGCTACACCTTC; CDR3: CASSYFGQGAQGGYTF
J: TRBJ1-6; length: 14; size: -; V: TRBV27; D: -; DNA: TGTGCCAGCAGTGCGGGGACTTCCAATTCACCCCTCCACTTT; CDR3: CASSAGTSNSPLHF
J: TRBJ2-5; length: 16; size: few; V: TRBV12-3/TRBV12-4; D: -; DNA: TGTGCCAGCAGTTTCAGGTCAGGTAGAGTCGGGGAGACCCAGTACTTC; CDR3: CASSFRSGRVGETQYF
J: TRBJ1-2; length: 14; size: many; V: TRBV7-2; D: -; DNA: TGTGCCAGCAGCTACCCGTCGGGGGCGGATGGCTACACCTTC; CDR3: CASSYPSGADGYTF